This T cell receptor (beta chain) was obtained from a study of T-cell reconstitution after alpha-beta-depleted transplantation in children. Study-wide results and caveats: Recipient T cells and thymic progenitors that survived gave rise to the high TCRbeta diversity observed at day 60 in some patients. Hyperexpanded clones declined; after one year, newly produced T cells mostly supplied diversity.

This clonotype was counted at least ten times. Antigen: not known. Preparation of the TCRbeta library used unique molecular identifiers. TCRdb processed the PCR reads anew with MiXCR; each CDR3 protein has one entry. The sample contains hundreds of thousands of distinct CDR3 sequences, 15% to 20% of which appear only once. The CDR3 covers 14 residues. The V gene's germline CDR1 is SQVTM and CDR2 ANQGSEA. V was clipped by 5 bases and J by 3 bases; unmatched bases: 6. This sample comprised PBMCs, mostly from graft donor cells, obtained 360 days after TCRalphabeta/CD19-depleted stem cell transplant. This clonotype was sampled from a male patient between 2 and 10 years old who had a stem cell transplant for acute lymphoblastic leukemia, so the T cells may come from the graft donor. J is TRBJ2-7 and V is TRBV29-1, with 11 bases matching TRBD1. The CDR3 loop is CSVTSGTGGYEQYF. The CDR3 coding sequence is TGCAGCGTTACCTCCGGGACAGGGGGCTACGAGCAGTACTTC.